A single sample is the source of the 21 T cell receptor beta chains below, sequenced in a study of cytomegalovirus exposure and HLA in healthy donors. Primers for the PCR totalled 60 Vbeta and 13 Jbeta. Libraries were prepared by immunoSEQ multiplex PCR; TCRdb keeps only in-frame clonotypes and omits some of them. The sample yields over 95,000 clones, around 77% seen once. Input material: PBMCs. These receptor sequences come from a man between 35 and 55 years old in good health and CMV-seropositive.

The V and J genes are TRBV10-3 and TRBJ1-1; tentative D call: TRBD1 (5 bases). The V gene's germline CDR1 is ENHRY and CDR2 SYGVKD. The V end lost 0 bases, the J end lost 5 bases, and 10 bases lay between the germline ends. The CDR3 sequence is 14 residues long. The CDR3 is CAISESEGRTEAFF. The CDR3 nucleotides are TGTGCCATCAGTGAGTCGGAGGGGAGGACTGAAGCTTTCTTT.

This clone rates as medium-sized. In nucleotides, the CDR3 is TGTGCCAGCTCACCACAGGGGGCTGAGAATGAAGCTTTCTTT. Translated: CASSPQGAENEAFF. The V gene is TRBV18, the J gene TRBJ1-1, with 7 bases identical to TRBD1. The CDR3 runs 14 residues. The junction had 6 bases not matched to a gene; V was cut back by 1 base and J by 7 bases. Per the germline V gene, CDR1 is KGHSH and CDR2 is LQKENI. Supplemented by reference TRBV18 and TRBJ1-1, the full variable domain reads NAGVMQNPRHLVRRRGQEARLRCSPMKGHSHVYWYRQLPEEGLKFMVYLQKENIIDESGMPKERFSAEFPKEGPSILRIQQVVRGDSAAYFCASSPQGAENEAFFGQGTRLTVV.

Here the CDR3 DNA reads TGCGCCAGCAGCTTGGAAGGGGTGGCCTACAATGAGCAGTTCTTC. It yields the protein CASSLEGVAYNEQFF. The chain recombines TRBV5-1 with TRBJ2-1; D possibly corresponds to TRBD1 (5 bases). The CDR3 extends over 15 amino acids. The V end lost 0 bases, the J end lost 2 bases, and 9 bases lay between the germline ends. The germline V gene has CDR1 SGHRS and CDR2 YFSETQ.

CDR3 in DNA: TGTGCCAGCAGCGGGGGAGGGGGGCTCTATGGCTACACCTTC. Protein product: CASSGGGGLYGYTF. The rearrangement joins TRBV5-4 to TRBJ1-2, with D maybe TRBD1 (6 bases). CDR1 and CDR2 (germline): SGHNT, YYREEE (reference sequence). Trimming cost V 4 bases and J 4 bases, with 14 bases left between them. The CDR3 totals 14 residues.

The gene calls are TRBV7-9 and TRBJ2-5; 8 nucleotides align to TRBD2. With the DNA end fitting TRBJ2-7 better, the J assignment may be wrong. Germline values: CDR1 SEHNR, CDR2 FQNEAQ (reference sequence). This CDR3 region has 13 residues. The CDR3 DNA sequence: TGTGCCAGCGACCTCGGCGGGGGGAACGAGCAGTACTTC. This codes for CASDLGGGNEQYF.

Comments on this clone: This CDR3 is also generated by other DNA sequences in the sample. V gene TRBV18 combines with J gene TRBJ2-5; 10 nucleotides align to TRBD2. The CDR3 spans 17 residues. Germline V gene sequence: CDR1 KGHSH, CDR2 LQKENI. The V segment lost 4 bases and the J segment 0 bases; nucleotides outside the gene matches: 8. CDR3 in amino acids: CASSRRQLAGYQETQYF. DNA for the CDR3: TGTGCCAGCTCACGACGACAACTAGCGGGGTACCAAGAGACCCAGTACTTC. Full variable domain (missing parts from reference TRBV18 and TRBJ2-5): NAGVMQNPRHLVRRRGQEARLRCSPMKGHSHVYWYRQLPEEGLKFMVYLQKENIIDESGMPKERFSAEFPKEGPSILRIQQVVRGDSAAYFCASSRRQLAGYQETQYFGPGTRLLVL.

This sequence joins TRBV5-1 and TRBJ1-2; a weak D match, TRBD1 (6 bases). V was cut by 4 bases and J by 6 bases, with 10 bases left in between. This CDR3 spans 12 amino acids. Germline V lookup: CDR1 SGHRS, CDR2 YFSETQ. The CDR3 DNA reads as TGCGCCAGCAGCCTAAACAGGGATGGCTACACCTTC. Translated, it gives CASSLNRDGYTF. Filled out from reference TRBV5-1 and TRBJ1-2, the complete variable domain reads KAGVTQTPRYLIKTRGQQVTLSCSPISGHRSVSWYQQTPGQGLQFLFEYFSETQRNKGNFPGRFSGRQFSNSRSEMNVSTLELGDSALYLCASSLNRDGYTFGSGTRLTVV.

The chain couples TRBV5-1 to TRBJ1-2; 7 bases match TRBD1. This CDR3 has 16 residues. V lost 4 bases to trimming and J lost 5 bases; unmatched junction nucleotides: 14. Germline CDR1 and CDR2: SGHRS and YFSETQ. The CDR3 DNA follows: TGCGCCAGCAGCCCTGGGACAGCGGGGGAAGGGTATGGCTACACCTTC. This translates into CASSPGTAGEGYGYTF.

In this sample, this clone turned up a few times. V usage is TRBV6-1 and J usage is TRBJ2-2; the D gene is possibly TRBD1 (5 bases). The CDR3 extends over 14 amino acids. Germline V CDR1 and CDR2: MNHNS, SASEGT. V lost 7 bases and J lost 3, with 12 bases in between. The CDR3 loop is CASIAGPDTGELFF. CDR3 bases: TGTGCCAGCATCGCAGGGCCAGACACCGGGGAGCTGTTTTTT.

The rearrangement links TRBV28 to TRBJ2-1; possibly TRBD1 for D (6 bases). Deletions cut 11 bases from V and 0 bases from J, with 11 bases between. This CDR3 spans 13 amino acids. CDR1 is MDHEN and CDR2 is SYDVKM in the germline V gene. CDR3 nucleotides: TGTGCCGTAGTAGGGGGCTCCTACAATGAGCAGTTCTTC. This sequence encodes CAVVGGSYNEQFF. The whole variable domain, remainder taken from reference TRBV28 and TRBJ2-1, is DVKVTQSSRYLVKRTGEKVFLECVQDMDHENMFWYRQDPGLGLRLIYFSYDVKMKEKGDIPEGYSVSREKKERFSLILESASTNQTSMYLCAVVGGSYNEQFFGPGTRLTVL.

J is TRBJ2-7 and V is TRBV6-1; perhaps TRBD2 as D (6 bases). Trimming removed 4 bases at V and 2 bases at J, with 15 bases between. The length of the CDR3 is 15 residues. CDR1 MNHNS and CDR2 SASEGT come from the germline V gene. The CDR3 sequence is CASSVHIAGTYEQYF. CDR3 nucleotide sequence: TGTGCCAGCAGTGTCCATATCGCGGGGACCTACGAGCAGTACTTC.

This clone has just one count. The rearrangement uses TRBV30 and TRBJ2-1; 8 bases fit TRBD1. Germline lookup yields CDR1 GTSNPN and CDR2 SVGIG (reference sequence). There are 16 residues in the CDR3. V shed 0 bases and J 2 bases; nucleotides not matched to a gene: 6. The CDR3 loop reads CAWSVRTGWAYNEQFF. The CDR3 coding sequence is TGTGCCTGGAGTGTACGGACAGGGTGGGCCTACAATGAGCAGTTCTTC.

The CDR3 nucleotides are TGTGCCAGCTCACCGGGCACGGGGAGGGGGCCCCAGCATTTT. Protein: CASSPGTGRGPQHF. This sequence joins TRBV18 and TRBJ1-5; maybe TRBD1 (5 bases). This CDR3 comprises 14 residues. In germline, CDR1 is KGHSH, CDR2 LQKENI. The V end lost 3 bases, the J end lost 9 bases, and 15 bases lay between the germline ends.

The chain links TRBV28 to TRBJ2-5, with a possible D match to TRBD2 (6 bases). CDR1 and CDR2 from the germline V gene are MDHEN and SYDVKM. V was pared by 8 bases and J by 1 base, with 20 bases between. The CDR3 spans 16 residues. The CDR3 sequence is CASGWWEVRGQETQYF. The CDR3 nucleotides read TGTGCCAGCGGTTGGTGGGAGGTGCGGGGCCAAGAGACCCAGTACTTC.

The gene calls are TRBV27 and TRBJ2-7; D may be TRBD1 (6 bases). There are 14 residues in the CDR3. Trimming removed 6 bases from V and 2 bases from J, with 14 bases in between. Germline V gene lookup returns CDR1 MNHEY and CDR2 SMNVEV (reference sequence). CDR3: CASRPQGFPYEQYF. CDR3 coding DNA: TGTGCCAGCAGACCACAGGGTTTTCCCTACGAGCAGTACTTC.

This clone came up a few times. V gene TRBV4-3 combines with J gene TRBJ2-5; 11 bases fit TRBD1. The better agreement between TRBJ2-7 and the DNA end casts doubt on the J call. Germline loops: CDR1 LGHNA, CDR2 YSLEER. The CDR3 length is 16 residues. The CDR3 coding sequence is TGCGCCAGCAGCCAAGAATTCGGGACAGGGGGCTACGAGCAGTACTTC. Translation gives CASSQEFGTGGYEQYF.

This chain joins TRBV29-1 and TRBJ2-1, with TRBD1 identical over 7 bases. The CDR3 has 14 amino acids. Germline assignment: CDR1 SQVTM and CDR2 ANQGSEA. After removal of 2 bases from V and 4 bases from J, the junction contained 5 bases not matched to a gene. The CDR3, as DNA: TGCAGCGTTGAATTGGACAGGCTATACAATGAGCAGTTCTTC. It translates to CSVELDRLYNEQFF.

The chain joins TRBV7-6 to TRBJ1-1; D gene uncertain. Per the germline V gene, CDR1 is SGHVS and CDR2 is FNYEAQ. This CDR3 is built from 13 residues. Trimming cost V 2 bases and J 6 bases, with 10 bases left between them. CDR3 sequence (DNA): TGTGCCAGCAGCTTAAGCGGCAGGCCTGAAGCTTTCTTT. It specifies CASSLSGRPEAFF.

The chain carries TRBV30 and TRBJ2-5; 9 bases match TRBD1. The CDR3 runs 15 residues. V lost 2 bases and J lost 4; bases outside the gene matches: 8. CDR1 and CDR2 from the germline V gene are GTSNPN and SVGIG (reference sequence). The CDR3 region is CAWSSTGTGRETQYF. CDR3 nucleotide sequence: TGTGCCTGGAGTAGTACGGGGACAGGGCGAGAGACCCAGTACTTC.

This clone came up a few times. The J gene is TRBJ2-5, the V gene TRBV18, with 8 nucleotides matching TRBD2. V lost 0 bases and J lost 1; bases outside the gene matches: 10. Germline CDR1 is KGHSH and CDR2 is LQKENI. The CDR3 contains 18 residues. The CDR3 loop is CASSPPNLSGGPQETQYF. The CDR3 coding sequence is TGTGCCAGCTCACCACCGAATCTCAGCGGGGGCCCCCAAGAGACCCAGTACTTC.

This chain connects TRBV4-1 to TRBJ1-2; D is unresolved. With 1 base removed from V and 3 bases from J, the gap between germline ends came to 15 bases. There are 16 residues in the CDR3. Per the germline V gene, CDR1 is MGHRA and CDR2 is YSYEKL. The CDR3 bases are TGCGCCAGCAGCCAAGGAATCGGGGAAGCGGACTATGGCTACACCTTC. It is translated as CASSQGIGEADYGYTF.